These T cell receptor beta chains were read from a single sample in a study of T-cell memory formation after mild COVID-19. MiXCR, run by TCRdb on the 5' RACE reads, gives a single entry per CDR3 protein. The sample has fewer than 700,000 distinct CDR3 sequences; more than 15% are singletons. The sequenced sample was PBMCs or a T cell subset sorted from them (not recorded which). These receptors were taken from an adult woman who had mild COVID-19 (a few samples of this study predate the infection). Cell type and time point are not known. Each CDR3 is given with its conserved first and last residue. Fields, in order: J gene, D gene, clone size, V gene, CDR3 DNA, CDR3 protein. A D gene is named only where the DNA matches it firmly. Only part of the rows carry a size: once, few, many, or a class if the clone is expanded.

TRBJ2-2,-,-,TRBV7-8,TGTGCCAGCAGCTTATTACGGAGAGCGAACACCGGGGAGCTGTTTTTT,CASSLLRRANTGELFF
TRBJ2-3,TRBD2,few,TRBV12-3/TRBV12-4,TGTGCCAGCAGATTGGGACTAGCTGTCACAGATACGCAGTATTTT,CASRLGLAVTDTQYF
TRBJ1-5,TRBD1,few,TRBV20-1,TGCAGTGCCGGACTGGACAGGCTCAATCAGCCCCAGCATTTT,CSAGLDRLNQPQHF
TRBJ1-6,TRBD1,few,TRBV7-9,TGTGCCAGCAGCTTAGATACCGGGACAGGGGGATCACCCCTCCACTTT,CASSLDTGTGGSPLHF
TRBJ2-7,TRBD2,-,TRBV12-3/TRBV12-4,TGTGCCAGCAGCCCAGGGGGACTAGCGGCCTACGAGCAGTACTTC,CASSPGGLAAYEQYF
TRBJ1-1,TRBD1,-,TRBV29-1,TGCAGCGTTTACGGACAGGGGGCGATCTGGGAAGCTTTCTTT,CSVYGQGAIWEAFF
TRBJ2-7,TRBD1,few,TRBV5-6,TGTGCCAGCAGCCTGGAACTTGGACAGGGAAACTACGAGCAGTACTTC,CASSLELGQGNYEQYF
TRBJ2-3,-,few,TRBV7-9,TGTGCCAGCACCTTACCCCGGGATAGCACAGATACGCAGTATTTT,CASTLPRDSTDTQYF
TRBJ2-5,-,few,TRBV12-3/TRBV12-4,TGTGCCAGCAGTTTTATCGGGGGAAAACAAGAGACCCAGTACTTC,CASSFIGGKQETQYF
TRBJ2-1,TRBD2,-,TRBV5-4,TGTGCCAGCAGCCCGAGGACCCTAGCGGGAGGTTCCTACAATGAGCAGTTCTTC,CASSPRTLAGGSYNEQFF
TRBJ1-2,-,-,TRBV7-2,TGTGCCAGCAGCTTAGGCCCTACAAATAGGGCTAACTATGGCTACACCTTC,CASSLGPTNRANYGYTF
TRBJ2-7,TRBD2,few,TRBV9,TGTGCCAGCAGCGCCGGGACTACCCCCTACGAGCAGTACTTC,CASSAGTTPYEQYF
TRBJ2-1,-,-,TRBV6-5,TGTGCCAGCAGGGGGGGACAGTTGTTTCAATACAATGAGCAGTTCTTC,CASRGGQLFQYNEQFF
TRBJ2-3,-,-,TRBV12-5,TGTGCTAGTGCTAAGGGAGATTTAGCAGATACGCAGTATTTT,CASAKGDLADTQYF
TRBJ2-7,TRBD1,-,TRBV2,TGTGCCAGCATAGGGGACAGCTCCTACGAGCAGTACTTC,CASIGDSSYEQYF
TRBJ2-2,-,-,TRBV6-6,TGTGCCAGCACCGAGGGGGTTCCTTCGAACACCGGGGAGCTGTTTTTT,CASTEGVPSNTGELFF
TRBJ2-7,TRBD2,-,TRBV4-3,TGCGCCAGCAGCCGGGCCTCGGAGACTAGCGGGAGCCCCTACGAGCAGTACTTC,CASSRASETSGSPYEQYF
TRBJ2-3,TRBD1,few,TRBV24-1,TGTGCCACCGGAGGGACAGGGGGAAGAATAGATACGCAGTATTTT,CATGGTGGRIDTQYF
TRBJ2-1,-,few,TRBV20-1,TGCAGTGCTAGAGATCCGAGATCAAATGAGCAGTTCTTC,CSARDPRSNEQFF
TRBJ2-7,TRBD1,-,TRBV20-1,TGCAGTGCTGCCCCGACAGGGGGCTACTACGAGCAGTACTTC,CSAAPTGGYYEQYF
TRBJ1-5,TRBD1,-,TRBV7-9,TGTGCCAGCAGCCTTGGACAGGCCTGGGATCAGCCCCAGCATTTT,CASSLGQAWDQPQHF
TRBJ2-7,TRBD1,-,TRBV5-1,TGCGCCAGCAGCCCCGGACAGGGTGCCCCTCGGGAGCAGTACTTC,CASSPGQGAPREQYF
TRBJ2-5,-,few,TRBV5-1,TGCGCCAGCAGAGTGGAAGAGACCCAGTACTTC,CASRVEETQYF
TRBJ2-1,TRBD2,-,TRBV10-1,TGCGCCAGCATCTTGACTAGCCGTGATGAGCAGTTCTTC,CASILTSRDEQFF
TRBJ2-7,-,-,TRBV29-1,TGCAGCGTTGTGGTGACTGGTACCTACGAGCAGTACTTC,CSVVVTGTYEQYF
TRBJ2-3,-,-,TRBV11-3,TGTGCCAGCAGACTAACTACAGATACGCAGTATTTT,CASRLTTDTQYF
TRBJ2-7,-,few,TRBV5-5,TGTGCCAGCAGCTTGTTCCTAGCTGCCTACGAGCAGTACTTC,CASSLFLAAYEQYF
TRBJ1-3,-,-,TRBV3-1,TGTGCCAGCAGCCAGCAAGGAACGTACTCTGGAAACACCATATATTTT,CASSQQGTYSGNTIYF
TRBJ1-5,-,-,TRBV18,TGTGCCAGCTCACGTCCTCCCCCTCCACATCAGCCCCAGCATTTT,CASSRPPPPHQPQHF